In its sample, the clone carrying this TCR beta chain was seen many times. The V and J ends lost 5 bases and 6 bases respectively, with 14 bases between them. This CDR3 is 15 amino acids long. The investigators amplified TCR beta CDR3 regions from RNA transcripts. RT-PCR in the first round (using the HTBI primer set) targeted the TCR CDR3. Each CDR3 protein gets one entry after TCRdb re-called the multiplex PCR reads with MiXCR. The data contain 530,000 or so distinct CDR3 sequences, about half of them singletons. The data were obtained in a study of T cells in Graves' hyperthyroidism and ophthalmopathy. Disease duration under 2 months; hyperthyroidism patients were aged 18 to 65. Patients were excluded because of uncontrolled infection, other autoimmune disease, pregnancy or lactation. Clinical symptoms, serum thyroxine, TRAb, thyroid ultrasound and orbital computed tomography established diagnosis.

The V gene is TRBV12-3 or TRBV12-4, the J gene TRBJ1-6; D remains unclear. Sequences were obtained from peripheral blood or thyroid tissue (not recorded which). The clonotype comes from a woman between 18 and 30 years old with Graves' hyperthyroidism. CDR3 coding DNA: TGTGCCAGCAGTGGACCGTCTTTGGGTAATTCACCCCTCCACTTT. Protein product: CASSGPSLGNSPLHF.